What follows are 22 T cell receptor beta chains derived from one specimen sequenced in a study of cytomegalovirus exposure and HLA in healthy donors. The PCR contained 60 Vbeta and 13 Jbeta primers. The protocol was immunoSEQ multiplex PCR, while the TCRdb copy is restricted to in-frame clones and leaves out a portion. The sample carries 160,000 or so clones, around 73% recorded once. Sequenced sample: PBMCs. Source of these receptors: a male donor in good health and CMV-seronegative.

The chain has TRBV7-8 and TRBJ1-2; TRBD1 matches at 9 bases. The CDR3 runs to 15 residues. With 5 bases clipped from V and 8 bases from J, the junction kept 12 bases outside the gene matches. Germline V gene lookup returns CDR1 SGHVS and CDR2 FQNEAQ. The CDR3 here is CASSAGQGLWSGYTF. CDR3 sequence (DNA): TGTGCCAGCAGCGCGGGACAGGGTTTATGGAGCGGCTACACCTTC.

Written as DNA, the CDR3 is TGTGCCAGCTGGGTTGGGGGGTCGAAGGAGCAGTACTTC. Residues: CASWVGGSKEQYF. This sequence joins TRBV27 and TRBJ2-7; TRBD2 might be the D (6 bases). The germline V gene has CDR1 MNHEY and CDR2 SMNVEV (reference sequence). The CDR3 length is 13 residues. V was clipped by 8 bases and J by 7 bases, with 18 bases between them.

The chain has TRBV2 and TRBJ1-6; TRBD1 matches 8 bases. V shed 7 bases and J 7 bases; nucleotides not matched to a gene: 0. This CDR3 contains 12 residues. CDR1 and CDR2 from the germline V gene are SNHLY and FYNNEI. The CDR3 loop is CASTGGNSPLHF. CDR3 nucleotides: TGTGCCAGCACAGGGGGCAATTCACCCCTCCACTTT.

The chain employs TRBV2 and TRBJ1-2; D is possibly TRBD1 (5 bases). Trimming removed 5 bases at V and 1 base at J, with 20 bases between. CDR1 SNHLY and CDR2 FYNNEI come from the germline V gene. The CDR3 totals 17 residues. CDR3 loop: CASSFERSGRFNYGYTF. The CDR3, as DNA: TGTGCCAGCAGTTTCGAACGCTCAGGGAGGTTTAACTATGGCTACACCTTC.

This CDR3 reads CASSSGQGSNTEAFF. CDR3 bases: TGTGCCAGCAGCTCGGGACAGGGCTCGAACACTGAAGCTTTCTTT. The chain employs TRBV11-3 and TRBJ1-1; TRBD1 matches at 9 bases. Germline lookup yields CDR1 SGHNT and CDR2 YENEEA. This CDR3 has 15 residues. The J segment lost 1 base and the V segment lost 4 bases, leaving 4 bases of the junction unmatched.

The gene calls are TRBV11-2 and TRBJ2-7; 11 bases fit TRBD2. The V segment lost 5 bases and the J segment 2 bases; nucleotides outside the gene matches: 8. Germline lookup yields CDR1 SGHAT and CDR2 FQNNGV. The CDR3 contains 16 residues. The CDR3 region is CASSLVTSGIPYEQYF. The CDR3 coding sequence is TGTGCCAGCAGCCTCGTGACTAGCGGGATCCCCTACGAGCAGTACTTC. Complete variable domain (other parts from reference TRBV11-2 and TRBJ2-7): EAGVAQSPRYKIIEKRQSVAFWCNPISGHATLYWYQQILGQGPKLLIQFQNNGVVDDSQLPKDRFSAERLKGVDSTLKIQPAKLEDSAVYLCASSLVTSGIPYEQYFGPGTRLTVT.

The DNA for the CDR3 is TGTGCCAGCAGCCTAACAGATAACTATGGCTACACCTTC. Its protein is CASSLTDNYGYTF. The chain carries TRBV5-8 and TRBJ1-2, with D hard to call. The V end lost 4 bases, the J end lost 1 base, and 8 bases lay between the germline ends. The CDR3 loop spans 13 amino acids. CDR1 and CDR2 (germline): SGHTS, YDEGEE.

This sequence joins TRBV28 and TRBJ1-5; the D gene is possibly TRBD1 (5 bases). Germline V gives CDR1 MDHEN, CDR2 SYDVKM. Trimming cost V 4 bases and J 5 bases, with 12 bases left between them. This CDR3 spans 14 amino acids. Here the CDR3 reads CASSSNPQDQPQHF. The CDR3 DNA sequence: TGTGCCAGCAGTTCAAACCCACAGGATCAGCCCCAGCATTTT.

V usage is TRBV27 and J usage is TRBJ1-2; D perhaps matches TRBD1 (6 bases). Germline V CDR1 and CDR2: MNHEY, SMNVEV (reference sequence). Trimming took off 4 bases at V and 4 bases at J, with 10 bases between the two ends. CDR3 size: 13 residues. CDR3 in amino acids: CASSSGQSYGYTF. The CDR3 bases are TGTGCCAGCAGTTCCGGACAGAGCTATGGCTACACCTTC.

V is TRBV23-1 and J is TRBJ2-3, with D possibly being TRBD2 (5 bases). TRBV23-1 is flagged as an ORF with uncertain function. V was pared by 0 bases and J by 6 bases, with 10 bases between. The CDR3 totals 14 residues. This CDR3 reads CASSQSGEADTQYF. The CDR3 nucleotides read TGCGCCAGCAGTCAATCGGGAGAAGCGGATACGCAGTATTTT.

This chain joins TRBV4-2 and TRBJ1-1, with TRBD1 as a possible D gene (5 bases). Looked up from germline, CDR1 is LGHNA and CDR2 is YNFKEQ. The CDR3 is made up of 14 amino acids. Trimming cost V 0 bases and J 7 bases, with 12 bases left between them. The CDR3 DNA follows: TGTGCCAGCAGCCAAGAGGTGGGGCTTAATGAAGCTTTCTTT. It codes for CASSQEVGLNEAFF.

This clone turned up a few times. The chain recombines TRBV7-6 with TRBJ1-1, with D possibly TRBD1 on 6 matching bases. CDR1 and CDR2 from the germline V gene are SGHVS and FNYEAQ. The CDR3 runs to 13 residues. V lost 5 bases and J 1 base, leaving 8 bases between the germline ends. CDR3 DNA: TGTGCCAGCAGCCAGACAGGGAACACTGAAGCTTTCTTT. This translates into CASSQTGNTEAFF.

This clone was detected once. V usage is TRBV28 and J usage is TRBJ2-2; 14 bases are shared with TRBD2. The V segment lost 6 bases and the J segment 3 bases; nucleotides outside the gene matches: 15. CDR3 size: 20 residues. The germline gives CDR1 MDHEN, CDR2 SYDVKM. CDR3 in DNA: TGTGCCAGCAGATCCGTTTCGGGACTAGCGGGAGTCGGGGACACCGGGGAGCTGTTTTTT. It yields the protein CASRSVSGLAGVGDTGELFF. Full variable domain (outside the CDR3, taken from reference TRBV28 and TRBJ2-2): DVKVTQSSRYLVKRTGEKVFLECVQDMDHENMFWYRQDPGLGLRLIYFSYDVKMKEKGDIPEGYSVSREKKERFSLILESASTNQTSMYLCASRSVSGLAGVGDTGELFFGEGSRLTVL.

As regards this clone: The same CDR3 is also encoded by other DNA sequences in this sample. The genes are TRBV7-2 and TRBJ1-4; no clear D gene. Germline V gives CDR1 SGHTA, CDR2 FQGNSA. The CDR3 has 11 residues. The V gene lost 3 bases and the J gene lost 8 bases, with 4 bases spanning the gap. The CDR3 sequence: CASSFSEKLFF. CDR3 coding DNA: TGTGCCAGCAGCTTCTCGGAAAAACTGTTTTTT.

This clone has only a few counts. The CDR3 bases are TGTGCCAGTAGTAGGGACACTAGTTCCTACGAGCAGTACTTC. Translation: CASSRDTSSYEQYF. The V and J genes are TRBV19 and TRBJ2-7; D might be TRBD1 (6 bases). In germline, CDR1 is LNHDA, CDR2 SQIVND (reference sequence). CDR3 length equals 14 residues. V lost 4 bases, J lost 1 base, and 11 bases lay in between.

CDR3 coding DNA: TGTGCCAGCTTGGACTGGGGGCGATCCTACGAGCAGTACTTC. It encodes CASLDWGRSYEQYF. V gene TRBV6-1 combines with J gene TRBJ2-7; possible D gene TRBD1, 6 bases. The V and J ends lost 8 bases and 1 base respectively, with 15 bases between them. Germline loops: CDR1 MNHNS, CDR2 SASEGT. The CDR3 spans 14 residues.

The chain uses TRBV28 and TRBJ2-3; 10 bases are shared with TRBD1. The junction had 12 bases not matched to a gene; V was cut back by 6 bases and J by 6 bases. The germline CDR1 and CDR2 sequences are MDHEN and SYDVKM. This CDR3 spans 16 amino acids. The CDR3 DNA sequence: TGTGCCAGCAGCGCCGGGACAGGGGTGGGTGGGGATACGCAGTATTTT. Translation gives CASSAGTGVGGDTQYF.

The genes are TRBV19 and TRBJ1-2, with D perhaps matching TRBD1 (6 bases). The ends were cut back, 0 bases at V and 2 bases at J, with 13 bases in the middle. Germline loops: CDR1 LNHDA, CDR2 SQIVND (reference sequence). CDR3 length: 16 amino acids. The CDR3 sequence is CASSIEGGVKNYGYTF. As DNA, the CDR3 is TGTGCCAGTAGTATAGAAGGGGGAGTGAAGAACTATGGCTACACCTTC.

The chain has TRBV7-2 and TRBJ2-5; 10 bases align to TRBD2. Near its end, the DNA agrees better with TRBJ2-7, so the J call may be wrong. Germline CDR1 SGHTA, CDR2 FQGNSA. The CDR3 has 16 residues. CDR3 in amino acids: CASSLAAGGPTYEQYF. The CDR3 DNA sequence: TGTGCCAGCAGCTTAGCAGCGGGAGGGCCCACCTACGAGCAGTACTTC.

The gene calls are TRBV28 and TRBJ2-6, with D perhaps TRBD2 (5 bases). Germline CDR1 reads MDHEN; CDR2 reads SYDVKM. The CDR3 runs 20 residues. The V gene lost 5 bases and the J gene lost 0 bases, with 23 bases spanning the gap. The CDR3 region has the DNA TGTGCCAGCAGTCACCGACCCGGGGTGCAATACGACTCTGGGGCCAACGTCCTGACTTTC. Translated: CASSHRPGVQYDSGANVLTF.

CDR3 nucleotides: TGTGCCACCAGCAGAACGCAGGGGAGACCCCTCCACTTT. This gives the protein CATSRTQGRPLHF. The V and J genes are TRBV15 and TRBJ1-6, with TRBD1 as a possible D gene (6 bases). Between the trimmed V and J ends, which lost 2 bases and 12 bases, there was a span of 11 bases. Germline assignment: CDR1 LNHNV and CDR2 YYDKDF (reference sequence). This CDR3 has 13 residues.

The chain couples TRBV4-1 to TRBJ2-7; tentative D call: TRBD1 (5 bases). The CDR3 loop spans 15 amino acids. The germline gives CDR1 MGHRA, CDR2 YSYEKL. Trimming cost V 4 bases and J 0 bases, with 13 bases left between them. CDR3 in amino acids: CASSRLGASSYEQYF. As DNA, the CDR3 is TGCGCCAGCAGCCGGTTAGGGGCGAGCTCCTACGAGCAGTACTTC.